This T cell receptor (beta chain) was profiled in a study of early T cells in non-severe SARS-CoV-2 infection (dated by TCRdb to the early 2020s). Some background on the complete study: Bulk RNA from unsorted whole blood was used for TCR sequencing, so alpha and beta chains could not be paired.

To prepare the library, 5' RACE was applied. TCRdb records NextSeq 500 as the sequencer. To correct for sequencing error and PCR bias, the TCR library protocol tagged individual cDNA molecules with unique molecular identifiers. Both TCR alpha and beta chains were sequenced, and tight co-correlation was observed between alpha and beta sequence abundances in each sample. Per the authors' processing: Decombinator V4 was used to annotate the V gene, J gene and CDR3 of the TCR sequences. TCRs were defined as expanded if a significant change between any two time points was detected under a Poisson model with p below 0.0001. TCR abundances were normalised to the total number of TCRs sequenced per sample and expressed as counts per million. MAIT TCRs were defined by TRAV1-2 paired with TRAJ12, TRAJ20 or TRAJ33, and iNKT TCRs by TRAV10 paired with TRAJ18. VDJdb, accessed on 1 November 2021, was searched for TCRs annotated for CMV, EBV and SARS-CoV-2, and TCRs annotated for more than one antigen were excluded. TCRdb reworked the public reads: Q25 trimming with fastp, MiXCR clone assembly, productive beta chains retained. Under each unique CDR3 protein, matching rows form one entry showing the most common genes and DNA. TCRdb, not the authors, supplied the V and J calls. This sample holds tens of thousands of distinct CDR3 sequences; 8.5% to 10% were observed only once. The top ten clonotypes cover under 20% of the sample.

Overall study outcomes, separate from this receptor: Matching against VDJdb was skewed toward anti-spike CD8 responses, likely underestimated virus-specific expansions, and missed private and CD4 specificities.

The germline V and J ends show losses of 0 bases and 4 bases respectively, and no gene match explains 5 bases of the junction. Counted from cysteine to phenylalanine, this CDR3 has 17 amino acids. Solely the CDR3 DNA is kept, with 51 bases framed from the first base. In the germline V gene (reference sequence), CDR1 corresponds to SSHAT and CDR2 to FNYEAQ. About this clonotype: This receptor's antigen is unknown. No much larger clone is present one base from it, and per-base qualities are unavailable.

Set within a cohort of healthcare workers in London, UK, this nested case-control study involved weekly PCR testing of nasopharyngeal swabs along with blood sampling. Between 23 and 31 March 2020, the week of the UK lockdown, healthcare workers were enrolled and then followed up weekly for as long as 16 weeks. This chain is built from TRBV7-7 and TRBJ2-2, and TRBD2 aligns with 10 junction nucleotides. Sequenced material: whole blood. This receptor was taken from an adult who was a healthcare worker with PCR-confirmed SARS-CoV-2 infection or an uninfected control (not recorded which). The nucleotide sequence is TGTGCCAGCAGCTTAGCAGCGGGAGGGCCGGGCACCGGGGAGCTGTTTTTT. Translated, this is CASSLAAGGPGTGELFF. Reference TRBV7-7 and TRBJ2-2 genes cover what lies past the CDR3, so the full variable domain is GAGVSQSPRYKVTKRGQDVTLRCDPISSHATLYWYQQALGQGPEFLTYFNYEAQPDKSGLPSDRFSAERPEGSISTLTIQRTEQRDSAMYRCASSLAAGGPGTGELFFGEGSRLTVL.